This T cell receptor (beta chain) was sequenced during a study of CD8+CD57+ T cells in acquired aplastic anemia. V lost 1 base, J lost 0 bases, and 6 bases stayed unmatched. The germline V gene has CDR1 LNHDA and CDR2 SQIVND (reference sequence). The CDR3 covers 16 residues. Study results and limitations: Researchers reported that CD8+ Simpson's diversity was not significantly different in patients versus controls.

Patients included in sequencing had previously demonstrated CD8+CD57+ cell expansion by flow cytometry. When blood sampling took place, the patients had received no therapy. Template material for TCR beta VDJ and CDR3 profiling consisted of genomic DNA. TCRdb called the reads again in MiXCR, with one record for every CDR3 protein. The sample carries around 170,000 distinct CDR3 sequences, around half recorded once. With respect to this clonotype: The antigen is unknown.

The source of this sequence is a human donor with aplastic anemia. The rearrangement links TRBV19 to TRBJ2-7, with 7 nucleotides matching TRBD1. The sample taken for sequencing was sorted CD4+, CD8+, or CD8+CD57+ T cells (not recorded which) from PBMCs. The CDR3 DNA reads TGTGCCAGTAGTATAGCCGGGGCAGGGGGCTCCTACGAGCAGTACTTC. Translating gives CASSIAGAGGSYEQYF.